This T cell receptor (beta chain) appears in the sequencing data of a study of control samples from healthy donors and cancer patients. Profiled with immunoSEQ multiplex PCR; TCRdb holds only in-frame clones, not every one. The top ten hold roughly 1.3% of the sample, which has about 94,000 clones, roughly 86% seen once. This CDR3 spans 15 amino acids. V shed 2 bases and J shed 4 bases, with 13 bases lying between them. Per the germline V gene, CDR1 is SGHVS and CDR2 is FNYEAQ. Sample: blood. The source of this sequence is a woman aged 50 to 65 in good health. V and J are TRBV7-6 and TRBJ2-3, with a weak D call TRBD1 (5 bases). For the CDR3, the DNA is TGTGCCAGCAGCTTAAGGGGAATGATGGCAGATACGCAGTATTTT. Translation: CASSLRGMMADTQYF. The complete variable domain, with remaining parts taken from reference TRBV7-6 and TRBJ2-3, reads GAGVSQSPRYKVTKRGQDVALRCDPISGHVSLYWYRQALGQGPEFLTYFNYEAQQDKSGLPNDRFSAERPEGSISTLTIQRTEQRDSAMYRCASSLRGMMADTQYFGPGTRLTVL.